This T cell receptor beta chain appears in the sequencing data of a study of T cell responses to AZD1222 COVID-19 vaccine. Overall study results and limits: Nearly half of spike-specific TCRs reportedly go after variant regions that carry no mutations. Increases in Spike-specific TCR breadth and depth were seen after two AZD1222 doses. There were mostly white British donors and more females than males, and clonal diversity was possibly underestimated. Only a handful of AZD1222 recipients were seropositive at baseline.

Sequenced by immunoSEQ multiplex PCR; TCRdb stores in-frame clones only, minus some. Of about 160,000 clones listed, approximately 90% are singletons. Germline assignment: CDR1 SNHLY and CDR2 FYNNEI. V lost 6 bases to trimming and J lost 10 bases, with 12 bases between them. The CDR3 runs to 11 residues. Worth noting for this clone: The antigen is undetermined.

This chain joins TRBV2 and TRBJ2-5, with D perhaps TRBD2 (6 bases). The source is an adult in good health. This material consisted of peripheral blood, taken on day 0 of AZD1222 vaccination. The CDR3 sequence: CASSTPGDQYF. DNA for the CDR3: TGTGCCAGCAGCACACCGGGAGACCAGTACTTC.